Listed below are T cell receptor beta chains from one sample, sequenced in a study of PD-L1 blockade in urothelial cancer. Using immunoSEQ multiplex PCR, the repertoire was profiled, and TCRdb retains in-frame clones only, with some absent. The sample contains approximately 67,000 clones, around 88% of which appear only once. This specimen consisted of PBMCs, obtained around atezolizumab (anti-PD-L1) treatment. All receptors derive from a man between 60 and 75 years old with urothelial cancer. CDR3s include the opening cysteine and the closing phenylalanine or tryptophan. D genes are given only for firm matches. Clone size is given for some rows only: seen once, a few or many times, or a class if the clone is expanded.

TRBJ1-2 TRBV6-1 . TRBD1 TGTGCCAGCAGTCCGACTAGGGACAGCGGCTACACCTTC CASSPTRDSGYTF
TRBJ1-1 TRBV5-1 . . TGCGCCAGCAGCGTGACTGCCGGAATGAACACTGAAGCTTTCTTT CASSVTAGMNTEAFF
TRBJ2-3 TRBV7-2 few TRBD2 TGTGCCAGCAGCCCTCGGACTAGCGGGGGAGCCACAGATACGCAGTATTTT CASSPRTSGGATDTQYF
TRBJ1-6 TRBV4-2 . . TGTGCCAGCAGCCAGCAGGGTATCTGGACCGAAGAAAATTCACCCCTCCACTTT CASSQQGIWTEENSPLHF
TRBJ2-1 TRBV5-4 . TRBD2 TGTGCCAGCACCTGGGGCGGGGGGGCGGACAATGAGCAGTTCTTC CASTWGGGADNEQFF
TRBJ2-5 TRBV6-6 once TRBD2 TGTGCCAGCAGTTATGGGTCGACGGTCGGGGGGGAGACCCAGTACTTC CASSYGSTVGGETQYF
TRBJ2-5 TRBV7-9 . . TGTGCCAGCAGCCCCCGACTCGCGGGGAAGAGACCCGACCGGGAGACCCAGTACTTC CASSPRLAGKRPDRETQYF
TRBJ1-1 TRBV29-1 . TRBD1 TGCAGCGTCCGCCCCACAGGGGACACTGAAGCTTTCTTT CSVRPTGDTEAFF
TRBJ1-6 TRBV21-1 . . TGTGCCAGCATATCCGGGACAGGGACCTCGGCTGCGAATTCACCCCTCCACTTT CASISGTGTSAANSPLHF
TRBJ2-3 TRBV14 . . TGTGCCAGCAGCCAAGATTGGGGGGCAGATACGCAGTATTTT CASSQDWGADTQYF
TRBJ2-2 TRBV19 . TRBD2 TGTGCCAGTAGTATACCCTCTAGCGGGGTGAACACCGGGGAGCTGTTTTTT CASSIPSSGVNTGELFF
TRBJ2-3 TRBV9 once . TGTGCCAGCAGCGGACTTGCGGATACGCAGTATTTT CASSGLADTQYF
TRBJ2-7 TRBV21-1 . . TGTGCCAGCAGCAAAATCTCTGGGGACAAGAGCTCCTACGAGCAGTACTTC CASSKISGDKSSYEQYF
TRBJ1-1 TRBV19 . TRBD1 TGTGCCAGTAGTATCTTGGGCAGGGGGGCCCGAGGCACTGAAGCTTTCTTT CASSILGRGARGTEAFF
TRBJ2-3 TRBV12-2 . . TGTGCAAGTCGCTCCTGTCTAGGGGTAGCGGGGGGGCCAGATACGCAGTATTTT CASRSCLGVAGGPDTQYF
TRBJ1-2 TRBV5-1 few . TGCGCCAGCAGCTTCGCGAGTAGCTATGGCTACACCTTC CASSFASSYGYTF
TRBJ2-3 TRBV9 . TRBD2 TGTGCCAGCGGCCAGCGGGGGTTGAAAGATACGCAGTATTTT CASGQRGLKDTQYF
TRBJ2-2 TRBV4-2 . TRBD2 TGTGCCAGCAGCCAACAGACTAGCGGGGGGTCTAACACCGGGGAGCTGTTTTTT CASSQQTSGGSNTGELFF
TRBJ1-2 TRBV18 . TRBD1 TGTGCCAGCTCAGCTACTCCGGGACAGCTTTTCTCCGTCTATGGCTACACCTTC CASSATPGQLFSVYGYTF
TRBJ2-7 TRBV19 . . TGTGCCAGTAGTATTGACGTTGGAGGGTACGAGCAGTACTTC CASSIDVGGYEQYF
TRBJ1-5 TRBV6-5 . . TGTGCCAGCAGTTACGGGAGGTCTCAGCCCCAGCATTTT CASSYGRSQPQHF
TRBJ2-7 TRBV28 . . TGTGCCAGCAGTTTTTCTCGGTCTGTCGAGCAGTACTTC CASSFSRSVEQYF
TRBJ2-7 TRBV11-1 . . TGTGCCAGCAGCTTAGACCGGGGAACGTTCCACGAGCAGTACTTC CASSLDRGTFHEQYF
TRBJ1-1 TRBV7-6 . . TGTGCCAGCAGCGCCTCAGAGAACACTGAAGCTTTCTTT CASSASENTEAFF
TRBJ2-7 TRBV7-7 . TRBD1 TGTGCTAGCAGCGCCACACAGGGGTCCGAGCAGTACTTC CASSATQGSEQYF
TRBJ1-3 TRBV11-2 . . TGTGCCAGCAGCCCGGTGATTGGAAACACCATATATTTT CASSPVIGNTIYF
TRBJ1-1 TRBV2 . TRBD1 TGTGCCAGCAGCGCAGGGGGCCCCAAGACTGAAGCTTTCTTT CASSAGGPKTEAFF
TRBJ1-6 TRBV27 few TRBD1 TGTGCCAGCAGTATAGGACAGGGCCGGGGATCACCCCTCCACTTT CASSIGQGRGSPLHF
TRBJ2-6 TRBV9 . . TGTGCCAGCAGCGTAGCTTCGGGCTCTGGGGCCAACGTCCTGACTTTC CASSVASGSGANVLTF
TRBJ1-4 TRBV6-5 . TRBD1 TGTGCCAGCAGTTACTCGCCAGGGGGCGGGGAAAAACTGTTTTTT CASSYSPGGGEKLFF
TRBJ2-5 TRBV10-1 . . TGCGCCAGCAGTGAGTCCATAGGAACAGCCGAAGAGACCCAGTACTTC CASSESIGTAEETQYF
TRBJ2-1 TRBV18 . TRBD1 TGTGCCAGCTCACCGGGACAGGTCGGCGAGCAGTTCTTC CASSPGQVGEQFF
TRBJ2-1 TRBV7-2 . TRBD2 TGTGCCAGCAGCTTCTCCCCGGGACTAGCGGGGGGCCACTACAATGAGCAGTTCTTC CASSFSPGLAGGHYNEQFF
TRBJ1-1 TRBV5-1 . . TGCGCCAGCAGCTGGGGGGGCGGCGACCATGACACTGAAGCTTTCTTT CASSWGGGDHDTEAFF
TRBJ2-7 TRBV2 . . TGTGCCAGCAGGGCGCGCGGAGCATCCTACGAGCAGTACTTC CASRARGASYEQYF
TRBJ2-7 TRBV4-3 . . TGCGCCAGCAGCCTCTATCGACAGTCCCCCTACGAGCAGTACTTC CASSLYRQSPYEQYF
TRBJ2-7 TRBV10-2 . TRBD2 TGCGCCAGTACTAGCGGTCCTTCAAAAGCCTACGAGCAGTACTTC CASTSGPSKAYEQYF
TRBJ1-4 TRBV5-4 . . TGTGCCAGCAGCTTCCGGGGAACTAATGAAAAACTGTTTTTT CASSFRGTNEKLFF
TRBJ2-7 TRBV19 . TRBD1 TGTGCCAGTAGTGCGGACAGGGCCTCCTACGAGCAGTACTTC CASSADRASYEQYF
TRBJ2-2 TRBV7-2 once TRBD2 TGTGCCAGCAGCTTATTCTATGGTGCGGGGGGGGGCCCCGGGGAGCTGTTTTTT CASSLFYGAGGGPGELFF
TRBJ1-5 TRBV5-1 . . TGCGCCAGCAGCTTTTTCCCTTCGGAGCCCCAGCATTTT CASSFFPSEPQHF
TRBJ2-7 TRBV5-1 . TRBD2 TGCGCCAGCAGCCTTAGCGGGGGGAACCCCTACGAGCAGTACTTC CASSLSGGNPYEQYF
TRBJ2-6 TRBV7-8 . . TGTGCCAGCAGCTTAAGGGGCACGTTCCCGGGACACGGGGCCAACGTCCTGACTTTC CASSLRGTFPGHGANVLTF
TRBJ2-7 TRBV30 . TRBD2 TGTGCCTGGACCCAACGACTAGCGGGAGAGCAGTACTTC CAWTQRLAGEQYF